One sample yielded the 25 T cell receptor beta chains listed below, sequenced in a study of T-cell memory formation after mild COVID-19. TCRdb analysed the 5' RACE reads with MiXCR anew, one entry per CDR3 protein. This sample has a few hundred thousand distinct CDR3 sequences; around 27% occur once, and the top ten carry roughly 14%. Sequences were obtained from PBMCs or a T cell subset sorted from them (not recorded which). The receptors derive from an adult woman who had mild COVID-19 (a few samples of this study predate the infection). Cell type and time point are not known.

The genes are TRBV29-1 and TRBJ2-4; D is possibly TRBD2 (6 bases). Germline lookup yields CDR1 SQVTM and CDR2 ANQGSEA. The CDR3 is 13 residues long. Trimming left V 7 bases short and J 8 bases short, with 18 bases between. CDR3 amino acids: CSAGGLPGDIQYF. The CDR3 DNA reads TGCAGCGCTGGGGGACTCCCTGGGGACATTCAGTACTTC.

Many counts were recorded for this clonotype. The rearrangement uses TRBV20-1 and TRBJ2-6, with no clear D. V gave up 1 base and J gave up 0 bases, with 7 bases separating them. Germline assignment: CDR1 DFQATT and CDR2 SNEGSKA (reference sequence). The CDR3 has 15 residues. CDR3 sequence reads: CSARVLGSGANVLTF. In nucleotides, the CDR3 is TGCAGTGCTAGAGTATTAGGCTCTGGGGCCAACGTCCTGACTTTC.

This chain connects TRBV24-1 to TRBJ2-2; D not resolved. This CDR3 spans 12 amino acids. In germline, CDR1 is KGHDR, CDR2 SFDVKD. The germline V and J ends were trimmed by 4 bases and 9 bases, with 8 bases remaining between them. CDR3 protein: CATSEPGRELFF. CDR3 in DNA: TGTGCCACCAGTGAACCTGGACGGGAGCTGTTTTTT.

The chain recombines TRBV11-3 with TRBJ2-1; 7 bases map to TRBD1. The CDR3 extends over 13 amino acids. Per the germline V gene, CDR1 is SGHNT and CDR2 is YENEEA. Unmatched junction bases numbered 6, after V lost 5 bases and J lost 8 bases. This CDR3 is CASSPEGAHEQFF. The CDR3 coding sequence is TGTGCCAGCAGCCCCGAGGGGGCCCATGAGCAGTTCTTC.

The gene calls are TRBV5-4 and TRBJ1-2; D gene unclear. Germline V gene data show CDR1 as SGHNT and CDR2 as YYREEE (reference sequence). The CDR3 has 14 amino acids. V was cut by 5 bases and J by 3 bases, with 14 bases left in between. CDR3 sequence reads: CASRLKGGDYGYTF. The DNA for the CDR3 is TGTGCCAGCAGGCTGAAGGGAGGCGACTATGGCTACACCTTC. Combining the CDR3 with reference TRBV5-4 and TRBJ1-2 gives the whole variable domain ETGVTQSPTHLIKTRGQQVTLRCSSQSGHNTVSWYQQALGQGPQFIFQYYREEENGRGNFPPRFSGLQFPNYSSELNVNALELDDSALYLCASRLKGGDYGYTFGSGTRLTVV.

The chain combines TRBV6-1 with TRBJ1-5, with 7 bases lining up with TRBD1. CDR3 length: 17 amino acids. Germline V gives CDR1 MNHNS, CDR2 SASEGT. After removal of 7 bases from V and 0 bases from J, the junction contained 12 bases not matched to a gene. DNA of the CDR3: TGTGCCAGCATTCGGGACAGAGCCTCTTATAGCAATCAGCCCCAGCATTTT. Its protein product is CASIRDRASYSNQPQHF.

This rearrangement joins TRBV27 to TRBJ1-1; D is unclear. This CDR3 spans 14 amino acids. Germline V lookup: CDR1 MNHEY, CDR2 SMNVEV (reference sequence). V lost 6 bases, J lost 0 bases, and 11 bases lay in between. The CDR3 reads CASRVFGLNTEAFF. Here the CDR3 DNA reads TGTGCCAGCAGAGTATTTGGGTTGAACACTGAAGCTTTCTTT.

This clonotype was recorded a few times. The chain employs TRBV29-1 and TRBJ1-2; unclear D gene. Germline values: CDR1 SQVTM, CDR2 ANQGSEA. Trimming pared 4 bases from V and 4 bases from J, leaving 16 bases between. The CDR3 length is 14 residues. The CDR3 sequence: CSVVVATSVYGYTF. The CDR3, as DNA: TGCAGCGTTGTGGTCGCGACATCGGTCTATGGCTACACCTTC.

In this sample, this clonotype turned up once. The J gene is TRBJ2-2, the V gene TRBV5-1; D gene ambiguous. Trimming took off 6 bases at V and 0 bases at J, with 9 bases between the two ends. The CDR3 totals 14 residues. The germline V gene has CDR1 SGHRS and CDR2 YFSETQ. Written as DNA, the CDR3 is TGCGCCAGCACAGGCGGTTCGAACACCGGGGAGCTGTTTTTT. It is translated as CASTGGSNTGELFF. Looking up the rest from reference TRBV5-1 and TRBJ2-2 gives the full variable domain: KAGVTQTPRYLIKTRGQQVTLSCSPISGHRSVSWYQQTPGQGLQFLFEYFSETQRNKGNFPGRFSGRQFSNSRSEMNVSTLELGDSALYLCASTGGSNTGELFFGEGSRLTVL.

V usage is TRBV6-1 and J usage is TRBJ1-1; tentatively, D is TRBD1 (5 bases). Trimming took 1 base from V and 6 from J, leaving 9 bases between them. The germline V gene encodes CDR1 MNHNS and CDR2 SASEGT. The length of the CDR3 is 13 residues. The CDR3 sequence is CASSEGGRAEAFF. CDR3 coding DNA: TGTGCCAGCAGTGAAGGAGGCAGGGCTGAAGCTTTCTTT.

This clonotype was picked up a small number of times. The chain has TRBV6-5 and TRBJ1-6; tentative D call: TRBD1 (6 bases). The CDR3 extends over 17 amino acids. CDR1 and CDR2 (germline): MNHEY, SVGAGI. With 3 bases removed from V and 7 bases from J, the gap between germline ends came to 19 bases. The CDR3 here is CASSYDRPPWGNSPLHF. The CDR3 nucleotides read TGTGCCAGCAGTTATGACAGGCCTCCCTGGGGCAATTCACCCCTCCACTTT.

The chain is built from TRBV6-5 and TRBJ1-1, with TRBD1 as a possible D gene (5 bases). The CDR3 runs 16 residues. The germline gives CDR1 MNHEY, CDR2 SVGAGI. V gave up 0 bases and J gave up 1 base, with 12 bases separating them. CDR3 region: CASSYSPGLRNTEAFF. For the CDR3, the DNA is TGTGCCAGCAGTTACTCCCCGGGACTCCGGAACACTGAAGCTTTCTTT.

This clonotype occurred many times. The V and J genes are TRBV11-2 and TRBJ2-7, with unresolved D. The CDR3 contains 13 residues. V was trimmed by 2 bases and J by 2 bases, leaving 7 bases between them. Germline V CDR1 and CDR2: SGHAT, FQNNGV. Here the CDR3 DNA reads TGTGCCAGCAGCTTACTGCATACCTACGAGCAGTACTTC. As protein: CASSLLHTYEQYF.

The rearrangement uses TRBV7-9 and TRBJ1-1; 7 bases agree with TRBD1. Per the germline V gene, CDR1 is SEHNR and CDR2 is FQNEAQ (reference sequence). CDR3 length equals 21 residues. J lost 1 base, V lost 2 bases, and 22 bases had no gene match. CDR3 coding DNA: TGTGCCAGCAGCTTACTTTTCGGATCAACCGGGACAGCTAGTCAGAACACTGAAGCTTTCTTT. Translation: CASSLLFGSTGTASQNTEAFF.

This clonotype was observed a handful of times. This chain joins TRBV12-5 and TRBJ2-2, with TRBD2 identical over 7 bases. The CDR3 covers 14 residues. J was trimmed by 1 base and V by 7 bases; bases with no gene match: 3. Germline CDR1 LGHNT, CDR2 FRNRAP. The CDR3 DNA reads TGTGCTAGTGCACTAGCGATGAACACCGGGGAGCTGTTTTTT. Translating it yields CASALAMNTGELFF.

In its sample, this clonotype was seen a few times. This chain uses TRBV20-1 with TRBJ2-5; D ambiguous. The V gene lost 6 bases and the J gene lost 5 bases, with 10 bases spanning the gap. CDR1 and CDR2 from the germline V gene are DFQATT and SNEGSKA (reference sequence). The CDR3 loop spans 11 amino acids. The CDR3 DNA follows: TGCAGTGCCCCAATCGGGGAGACCCAGTACTTC. Translated, it gives CSAPIGETQYF.

A few counts support this clonotype. This CDR3 reads CASSFLQGNTEAFF. The DNA for the CDR3 is TGTGCCAGCAGCTTCTTACAGGGGAACACTGAAGCTTTCTTT. The chain links TRBV7-9 to TRBJ1-1, with D perhaps matching TRBD1 (6 bases). V lost 3 bases to trimming and J lost 1 base, with 9 bases between them. Germline V gene lookup returns CDR1 SEHNR and CDR2 FQNEAQ (reference sequence). The CDR3 covers 14 residues.

This clonotype was counted ten times or more. The chain has TRBV2 and TRBJ2-1; TRBD2 aligns across 14 bases. The ends lost 8 bases at V and 2 bases at J; junction bases unmatched: 11. The CDR3 is 18 residues long. CDR1 SNHLY and CDR2 FYNNEI come from the germline V gene. The CDR3 sequence is CASDLGLAGVGAYNEQFF. CDR3 nucleotide sequence: TGTGCCAGCGATCTGGGACTAGCGGGAGTCGGCGCCTACAATGAGCAGTTCTTC.

This clonotype was recorded a few times. The V and J genes are TRBV6-4 and TRBJ2-2, with D perhaps being TRBD1 or TRBD2 (5 bases each). The V gene lost 5 bases and the J gene lost 4 bases, with 14 bases spanning the gap. This CDR3 contains 15 residues. The germline gives CDR1 MRHNA, CDR2 SNTAGT. The CDR3 nucleotides are TGTGCCAGCAGTCCCATAACTGGGGGCACCGGGGAGCTGTTTTTT. This sequence encodes CASSPITGGTGELFF.

J is TRBJ2-2 and V is TRBV12-3 or TRBV12-4, with 9 bases lining up with TRBD1. Germline trimming cut 7 bases from V and 0 bases from J; bases unmatched to any gene: 6. This CDR3 contains 16 residues. In nucleotides, the CDR3 is TGTGCCAGCACCCTGACAGGGGGAACGAACACCGGGGAGCTGTTTTTT. It specifies CASTLTGGTNTGELFF.

The chain couples TRBV5-1 to TRBJ2-5, with D perhaps TRBD1 (5 bases). Trimming shortened V by 4 bases and J by 1 base, and 14 bases separated the two germline ends. CDR1 and CDR2 (germline): SGHRS, YFSETQ. This CDR3 is 15 amino acids long. The CDR3 bases are TGCGCCAGCAGCCGGGTGGGGCAGATCCAAGAGACCCAGTACTTC. Amino acids: CASSRVGQIQETQYF.

V and J are TRBV7-2 and TRBJ1-1, with TRBD1 as a possible D gene (6 bases). V lost 5 bases, J lost 7 bases, and 17 bases lay in between. Germline CDR1 and CDR2: SGHTA and FQGNSA. There are 14 residues in the CDR3. Written as DNA, the CDR3 is TGTGCCAGCAGCGTGGGTGGGGGCAGCCTTGAAGCTTTCTTT. As protein: CASSVGGGSLEAFF.

The rearrangement links TRBV2 to TRBJ2-1; 8 bases are a match to TRBD1. With 4 bases clipped from V and 5 bases from J, the junction kept 10 bases outside the gene matches. CDR1 and CDR2 (germline): SNHLY, FYNNEI. The CDR3 has 16 amino acids. CDR3: CASSALGQGRDNEQFF. The CDR3 DNA reads as TGTGCCAGCAGTGCCCTAGGACAGGGAAGGGACAATGAGCAGTTCTTC.

CDR3 bases: TGTGCCAGCAGCTTCCCGACCAACGTTGTCGGGACAGGCGCAACCTACGAGCAGTACTTC. This codes for CASSFPTNVVGTGATYEQYF. This chain connects TRBV7-2 to TRBJ2-7; 8 positions match TRBD1. Trimming at V came to 3 bases and at J to 2 bases, leaving 21 bases not matched to a gene. CDR3 size: 20 residues. Germline CDR1 is SGHTA and CDR2 is FQGNSA.

This clonotype has more than one count but fewer than ten. The V and J genes are TRBV7-9 and TRBJ2-7; D may be TRBD1 (7 bases). The germline CDR1 and CDR2 sequences are SEHNR and FQNEAQ (reference sequence). This CDR3 contains 18 residues. Trimming removed 2 bases at V and 3 bases at J, with 23 bases between. CDR3 DNA: TGTGCCAGCAGCTTATACCCGCCCTCGACAGGGAGGCTCTACGAGCAGTACTTC. It translates to CASSLYPPSTGRLYEQYF. The full variable domain, rest sourced from reference TRBV7-9 and TRBJ2-7, is DTGVSQNPRHKITKRGQNVTFRCDPISEHNRLYWYRQTLGQGPEFLTYFQNEAQLEKSRLLSDRFSAERPKGSFSTLEIQRTEQGDSAMYLCASSLYPPSTGRLYEQYFGPGTRLTVT.